The 18 T cell receptor beta chains below come from one sample, sequenced in a study of shared clonotypes between healthy human individuals. Assay: immunoSEQ multiplex PCR; the TCRdb copy retains only in-frame clones and omits some. Of over 950,000 clones in the sample, roughly 80% are singletons; the top ten hold 0.89%. The sample taken for sequencing was memory CD4+ T cells from PBMCs. Subset in this sample: CD45RA-negative fraction. These receptors were collected from a man in his late teens or twenties in good health. Some clones in this sample may be carry-over from other donors' samples.

The V call is TRBV5-1, the J call TRBJ2-2; 9 nucleotides match TRBD2. Germline V gene data show CDR1 as SGHRS and CDR2 as YFSETQ. This CDR3 spans 14 amino acids. The V segment lost 5 bases and the J segment 6 bases; nucleotides outside the gene matches: 5. The CDR3 sequence is CASSLVAGAGELFF. The DNA for the CDR3 is TGCGCCAGCAGTCTCGTAGCGGGGGCCGGGGAGCTGTTTTTT.

The chain joins TRBV28 to TRBJ2-5; D possibly matches TRBD1 or TRBD2 (7 bases each). Trimming pared 1 base from V and 5 bases from J, leaving 17 bases between. Germline loops: CDR1 MDHEN, CDR2 SYDVKM. The CDR3 runs 16 residues. The chain's CDR3 is CASSLLGGAGAETQYF. CDR3 in DNA: TGTGCCAGCAGTTTATTAGGGGGCGCGGGGGCGGAGACCCAGTACTTC. Together with reference TRBV28 and TRBJ2-5, the CDR3 gives the full variable domain: DVKVTQSSRYLVKRTGEKVFLECVQDMDHENMFWYRQDPGLGLRLIYFSYDVKMKEKGDIPEGYSVSREKKERFSLILESASTNQTSMYLCASSLLGGAGAETQYFGPGTRLLVL.

The chain has TRBV6-1 and TRBJ1-2; possible D gene TRBD1, 6 bases. Germline V gene data show CDR1 as MNHNS and CDR2 as SASEGT. The CDR3 length is 14 residues. V was trimmed by 9 bases and J by 3 bases, leaving 17 bases between them. For the CDR3, the DNA is TGTGCCAGTACAAACCCCGGACAGTACTATGGCTACACCTTC. Translated: CASTNPGQYYGYTF.

The chain uses TRBV5-5 and TRBJ1-1; 10 bases are shared with TRBD1. CDR1 and CDR2 (germline): SGHKS, YYEKEE (reference sequence). The V and J ends lost 2 bases and 4 bases, in that order; junction bases with no gene match: 5. This CDR3 region has 15 residues. The CDR3 nucleotides are TGTGCCAGCAGCTTAGGACAGGGGGGCGGCACTGAAGCTTTCTTT. Amino acid sequence: CASSLGQGGGTEAFF.

The chain uses TRBV7-8 and TRBJ2-7; D unclear. Germline V gene lookup returns CDR1 SGHVS and CDR2 FQNEAQ. V was pared by 5 bases and J by 3 bases, with 14 bases between. The CDR3 has 14 residues. As DNA, the CDR3 is TGTGCCAGCAGCCCATTGGGTCCTCACTACGAGCAGTACTTC. Amino acid sequence: CASSPLGPHYEQYF.

This chain uses TRBV5-1 with TRBJ2-5; D uncertain. The CDR3 runs to 13 residues. The germline gives CDR1 SGHRS, CDR2 YFSETQ. V gave up 3 bases and J gave up 0 bases, with 6 bases separating them. The CDR3 sequence: CASSSRDQETQYF. For the CDR3, the DNA is TGCGCCAGCAGCTCACGGGACCAAGAGACCCAGTACTTC.

This clone was observed a few times. J is TRBJ1-3 and V is TRBV30; D unresolved. The V end was cut by 3 bases, the J end by 3 bases, with 6 bases between. CDR3 size: 12 residues. Germline V gives CDR1 GTSNPN, CDR2 SVGIG (reference sequence). CDR3 nucleotide sequence: TGTGCCTGGAGGGATATTGGAAACACCATATATTTT. Translated: CAWRDIGNTIYF. Looking up the rest from reference TRBV30 and TRBJ1-3 gives the full variable domain: SQTIHQWPATLVQPVGSPLSLECTVEGTSNPNLYWYRQAAGRGLQLLFYSVGIGQISSEVPQNLSASRPQDRQFILSSKKLLLSDSGFYLCAWRDIGNTIYFGEGSWLTVV.

The V gene is TRBV4-2, the J gene TRBJ1-3; weak D call: TRBD1 (6 bases). In germline, CDR1 is LGHNA, CDR2 YNFKEQ. V lost 1 base and J 0 bases, leaving 7 bases between the germline ends. The CDR3 has 15 amino acids. The CDR3 coding sequence is TGTGCCAGCAGCCAAGGGACAGCCTCTGGAAACACCATATATTTT. It encodes CASSQGTASGNTIYF.

The chain has TRBV7-7 and TRBJ2-5; 7 bases map to TRBD1. Germline CDR1 and CDR2: SSHAT and FNYEAQ (reference sequence). V lost 4 bases to trimming and J lost 0 bases; unmatched junction nucleotides: 2. The CDR3 contains 14 residues. CDR3 region: CASSSTGNQETQYF. CDR3 coding DNA: TGTGCCAGCAGCTCGACAGGGAACCAAGAGACCCAGTACTTC.

A few counts support this clone. CDR3 loop: CASRSSGSYEQYF. CDR3 in DNA: TGTGCCAGCAGATCTAGCGGCTCCTACGAGCAGTACTTC. This sequence joins TRBV6-1 and TRBJ2-7; TRBD2 matches at 7 bases. Germline V gene sequence: CDR1 MNHNS, CDR2 SASEGT. The CDR3 loop spans 13 amino acids. The V segment lost 6 bases and the J segment 0 bases; nucleotides outside the gene matches: 2.

As to this clone: The same CDR3 also results from other DNA sequences found in this sample. The chain combines TRBV29-1 with TRBJ2-1; D gene ambiguous. Trimming left V 4 bases short and J 4 bases short, with 2 bases between. The CDR3 contains 10 residues. Germline CDR1 is SQVTM and CDR2 is ANQGSEA. This chain's CDR3 is CSVVYNEQFF. The CDR3 coding sequence is TGCAGCGTTGTTTACAATGAGCAGTTCTTC.

This clone was detected only once. The rearrangement uses TRBV30 and TRBJ1-4; a possible D gene is TRBD1 (5 bases). The CDR3 length is 15 residues. Germline lookup yields CDR1 GTSNPN and CDR2 SVGIG (reference sequence). Between the trimmed V and J ends, which lost 4 bases and 8 bases, there was a span of 20 bases. CDR3: CAWIGYEAGREKLFF. CDR3 nucleotides: TGTGCCTGGATCGGTTATGAGGCAGGGAGAGAAAAACTGTTTTTT.

J is TRBJ2-4 and V is TRBV29-1; 8 bases match TRBD2. This CDR3 has 14 residues. The V gene's germline CDR1 is SQVTM and CDR2 ANQGSEA. J lost 2 bases, V lost 3 bases, and 3 bases had no gene match. As DNA, the CDR3 is TGCAGCGTTGAGTTAGCGGGACCCAAAAACATTCAGTACTTC. Translation gives CSVELAGPKNIQYF.

The chain combines TRBV5-1 with TRBJ2-7; D is perhaps TRBD2 (5 bases). The CDR3 sequence is 15 residues long. V was pared by 0 bases and J by 1 base, with 11 bases between. CDR1 and CDR2 (germline): SGHRS, YFSETQ. DNA for the CDR3: TGCGCCAGCAGCTTGGGGGTAGCGCGTTCCTACGAGCAGTACTTC. Translating gives CASSLGVARSYEQYF. Filled out from reference TRBV5-1 and TRBJ2-7, the complete variable domain reads KAGVTQTPRYLIKTRGQQVTLSCSPISGHRSVSWYQQTPGQGLQFLFEYFSETQRNKGNFPGRFSGRQFSNSRSEMNVSTLELGDSALYLCASSLGVARSYEQYFGPGTRLTVT.

The rearrangement uses TRBV13 and TRBJ1-1; a weak D match, TRBD1 (5 bases). The germline CDR1 and CDR2 sequences are PRHDT and FYEKMQ (reference sequence). The V and J ends lost 6 bases and 10 bases respectively, with 12 bases between them. The CDR3 runs 11 residues. The CDR3 sequence: CASSEWGGAFF. CDR3 coding DNA: TGTGCCAGCAGTGAATGGGGCGGAGCTTTCTTT.

J is TRBJ1-2 and V is TRBV28; a weak D match, TRBD1 (6 bases). The CDR3 sequence is 12 residues long. Germline V lookup: CDR1 MDHEN, CDR2 SYDVKM. Trimming left V 6 bases short and J 8 bases short, with 13 bases between. CDR3 in DNA: TGTGCCAGCAGCACACTCGGGGGCGGCTACACCTTC. This codes for CASSTLGGGYTF.

This clone was observed a few times. The V gene is TRBV28, the J gene TRBJ2-5; 8 nucleotides line up with TRBD2. Losses at the gene ends were 9 bases for V and 2 bases for J; bases not matched to a gene: 8. The germline V gene encodes CDR1 MDHEN and CDR2 SYDVKM. The CDR3 has 14 amino acids. As DNA, the CDR3 is TGTGCCAGTCTCACTAGCGGTAGACAAGAGACCCAGTACTTC. Encoded protein: CASLTSGRQETQYF.

Only a few counts were recorded for this clone. The V and J genes are TRBV5-1 and TRBJ1-4; TRBD1 matches 8 bases. The CDR3 is 14 residues long. Trimming removed 2 bases from V and 8 bases from J; junction bases left unmatched: 5. Germline V gene sequence: CDR1 SGHRS, CDR2 YFSETQ. The CDR3 DNA follows: TGCGCCAGCAGCTTCCAGGGGGCAAGAGAAAAACTGTTTTTT. Residues: CASSFQGAREKLFF.